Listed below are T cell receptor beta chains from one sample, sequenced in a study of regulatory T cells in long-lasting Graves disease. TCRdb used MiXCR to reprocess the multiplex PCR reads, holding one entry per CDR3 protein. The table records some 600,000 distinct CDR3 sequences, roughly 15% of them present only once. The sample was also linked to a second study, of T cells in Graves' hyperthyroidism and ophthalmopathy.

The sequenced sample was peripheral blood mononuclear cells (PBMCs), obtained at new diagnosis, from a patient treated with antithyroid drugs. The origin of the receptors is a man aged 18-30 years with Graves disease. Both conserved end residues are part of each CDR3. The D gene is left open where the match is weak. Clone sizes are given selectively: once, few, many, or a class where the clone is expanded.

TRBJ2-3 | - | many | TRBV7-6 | TGTGCCAGCAGCTTAATGATTGCGGAGGGCCCGGTAGATACGCAGTATTTT | CASSLMIAEGPVDTQYF
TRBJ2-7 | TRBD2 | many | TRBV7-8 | TGTGCCAGCAGCTTGACTCCGGGACTAGAAGAATACGAGCAGTACTTC | CASSLTPGLEEYEQYF
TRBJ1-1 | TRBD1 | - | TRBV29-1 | TGCAGCGTGGGACAGGGGGCCCTGAACACTGAAGCTTTCTTT | CSVGQGALNTEAFF
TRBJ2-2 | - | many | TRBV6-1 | TGTGCCAGCACCAAAATTAGTAGCACCGGGGAGCTGTTTTTT | CASTKISSTGELFF
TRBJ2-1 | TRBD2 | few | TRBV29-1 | TGCAGCGTTGATTTAGTAGCGGGAGGGACGAATGAGCAGTTCTTC | CSVDLVAGGTNEQFF
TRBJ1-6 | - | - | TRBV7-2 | TGTGCCAGCAGCTTAACTCGTGGGATGAATTCACCCCTCCACTTT | CASSLTRGMNSPLHF
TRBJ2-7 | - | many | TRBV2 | TGTGCCAGCAGTGAAGCGGGTTACGAGCAGTACTTC | CASSEAGYEQYF
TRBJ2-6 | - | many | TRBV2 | TGTGCCAGTAGGGGGTCTGGGGCCAACGTCCTGACTTTC | CASRGSGANVLTF
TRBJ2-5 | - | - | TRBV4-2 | TGTGCCAGCAGCCAGGCCTCGGGGATTGAAGAGACCCAGTACTTC | CASSQASGIEETQYF
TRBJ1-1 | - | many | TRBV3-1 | TGTGCCAGCACCTCAATCGGGGGGGAGGCTGAAGCTTTCTTT | CASTSIGGEAEAFF
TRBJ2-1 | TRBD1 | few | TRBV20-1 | TGCAGTGCCATCCGGGACAGGGGGTACAATGAGCAGTTCTTC | CSAIRDRGYNEQFF
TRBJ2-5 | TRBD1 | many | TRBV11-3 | TGTGCCAGCAGCCTGACAGGGCTGGGCCAAGAGACCCAGTACTTC | CASSLTGLGQETQYF
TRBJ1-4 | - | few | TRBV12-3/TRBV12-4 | TGTGCCAGCAGTTTAATAATTGAAAAACTGTTTTTT | CASSLIIEKLFF
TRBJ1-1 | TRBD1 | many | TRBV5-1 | TGCGCCAGCAGCGAGACAGGGGGCGCGTACACTGAAGCTTTCTTT | CASSETGGAYTEAFF
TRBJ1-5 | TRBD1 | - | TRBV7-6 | TGTGCCAGCAGCACAGACAGGGATAGCAATCAGCCCCAGCATTTT | CASSTDRDSNQPQHF
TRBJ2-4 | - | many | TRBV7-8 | TGTGCCAGCAGCCCCACGGCCGGGCACATTCAGTACTTC | CASSPTAGHIQYF